The rows below give T cell receptor beta chains drawn from one sample of a study of cytomegalovirus exposure and HLA in healthy donors. Generated by immunoSEQ multiplex PCR, the TCRdb table keeps only in-frame clones and is missing some. The sample holds over 150,000 clones, roughly 77% seen once. Material for sequencing was PBMCs. The source is a woman between 25 and 40 years old in good health and CMV-seropositive. CDR3s include the opening cysteine and the closing phenylalanine or tryptophan. Each record gives: clone size, J gene, D gene, CDR3 length, V gene, CDR3 protein, CDR3 DNA. D genes are given only for firm matches. Clone size is stated in some rows and not others, as once, few, many or a class when expanded.

size: NA; J: TRBJ2-7; D: NA; length: 14; V: TRBV6-6; CDR3: CASILRAGLGEQYF; DNA: TGTGCCAGCATCCTAAGGGCGGGATTGGGGGAGCAGTACTTC
size: NA; J: TRBJ1-1; D: NA; length: 15; V: TRBV7-2; CDR3: CASSLRGTLNTEAFF; DNA: TGTGCCAGCAGCTTAAGGGGGACCCTGAACACTGAAGCTTTCTTT
size: few; J: TRBJ2-7; D: NA; length: 14; V: TRBV11-2; CDR3: CASSLRQVTYEQYF; DNA: TGTGCCAGCAGCTTACGACAGGTTACCTACGAGCAGTACTTC
size: NA; J: TRBJ2-7; D: TRBD1; length: 14; V: TRBV5-4; CDR3: CASSLVGQGYEQYF; DNA: TGTGCCAGCAGCTTGGTCGGACAGGGCTACGAGCAGTACTTC
size: NA; J: TRBJ2-1; D: TRBD2; length: 16; V: TRBV29-1; CDR3: CSVAGGGLVSYNEQFF; DNA: TGCAGCGTCGCGGGGGGAGGATTAGTTTCCTACAATGAGCAGTTCTTC
size: NA; J: TRBJ1-2; D: TRBD1; length: 15; V: TRBV5-1; CDR3: CASSLAQGAYYGYTF; DNA: TGCGCCAGCAGCTTGGCGCAGGGGGCCTACTATGGCTACACCTTC
size: NA; J: TRBJ2-2; D: TRBD1; length: 15; V: TRBV6-1; CDR3: CASSFGQGETGELFF; DNA: TGTGCCAGCAGTTTCGGACAGGGGGAAACCGGGGAGCTGTTTTTT
size: few; J: TRBJ2-7; D: TRBD2; length: 16; V: TRBV6-5; CDR3: CASSYLPSGSLYEQYF; DNA: TGTGCCAGCAGTTACTTACCTAGCGGGAGCCTCTACGAGCAGTACTTC
size: NA; J: TRBJ1-1; D: NA; length: 14; V: TRBV6-5; CDR3: CASSYSAGNTEAFF; DNA: TGTGCCAGCAGTTACTCGGCGGGGAACACTGAAGCTTTCTTT
size: NA; J: TRBJ2-7; D: NA; length: 15; V: TRBV15; CDR3: CATSRDRRTYYEQYF; DNA: TGTGCCACCAGCAGAGATCGCCGTACCTACTACGAGCAGTACTTC
size: few; J: TRBJ2-7; D: TRBD1; length: 14; V: TRBV2; CDR3: CASSPRDRVPEQYF; DNA: TGTGCCAGCAGTCCCCGGGACAGGGTACCCGAGCAGTACTTC
size: NA; J: TRBJ2-2; D: TRBD1; length: 15; V: TRBV7-2; CDR3: CASSPTGAGTGELFF; DNA: TGTGCCAGCAGCCCGACAGGGGCGGGCACCGGGGAGCTGTTTTTT
size: NA; J: TRBJ2-5; D: TRBD1; length: 16; V: TRBV5-4; CDR3: CASSGTGQGAGETQYF; DNA: TGTGCCAGCAGCGGAACAGGACAGGGGGCGGGGGAGACCCAGTACTTC
size: NA; J: TRBJ1-2; D: NA; length: 14; V: TRBV5-1; CDR3: CASSLAAQGRGYTF; DNA: TGCGCCAGCAGTTTGGCCGCACAGGGACGTGGCTACACCTTC
size: NA; J: TRBJ1-2; D: TRBD1; length: 15; V: TRBV4-1; CDR3: CASSREQGANYGYTF; DNA: TGCGCCAGCAGCCGGGAACAGGGGGCTAACTATGGCTACACCTTC
size: NA; J: TRBJ1-1; D: NA; length: 14; V: TRBV4-1; CDR3: CASSQERKNTEAFF; DNA: TGCGCCAGCAGCCAAGAGAGAAAGAACACTGAAGCTTTCTTT
size: NA; J: TRBJ1-5; D: NA; length: 14; V: TRBV28; CDR3: CASSTPGGNQPQHF; DNA: TGTGCCAGCAGTACCCCCGGGGGCAATCAGCCCCAGCATTTT
size: few; J: TRBJ2-7; D: NA; length: 12; V: TRBV28; CDR3: CASSPRRIEQYF; DNA: TGTGCCAGCAGTCCCCGGAGGATAGAGCAGTACTTC
size: NA; J: TRBJ2-7; D: NA; length: 15; V: TRBV10-3; CDR3: CAISESLRRTYEQYF; DNA: TGTGCCATCAGTGAGTCGTTGCGGAGGACTTACGAGCAGTACTTC
size: NA; J: TRBJ1-1; D: NA; length: 16; V: TRBV27; CDR3: CASRPSRGVVDTEAFF; DNA: TGTGCCAGCAGACCCTCCAGGGGAGTGGTGGACACTGAAGCTTTCTTT
size: NA; J: TRBJ2-3; D: TRBD2; length: 16; V: TRBV28; CDR3: CASSLWELAVTDTQYF; DNA: TGTGCCAGCAGTTTATGGGAGCTAGCGGTCACAGATACGCAGTATTTT
size: once; J: TRBJ1-1; D: TRBD1; length: 14; V: TRBV5-1; CDR3: CASSLGQGFTEAFF; DNA: TGCGCCAGCAGCTTGGGACAGGGATTCACTGAAGCTTTCTTT
size: NA; J: TRBJ2-1; D: NA; length: 16; V: TRBV10-2; CDR3: CASSEVEQSSYSEQFF; DNA: TGCGCCAGCAGTGAGGTAGAGCAAAGCTCCTACAGTGAGCAGTTCTTC
size: NA; J: TRBJ2-7; D: NA; length: 14; V: TRBV10-1; CDR3: CASSDRQVDDEQYF; DNA: TGCGCCAGCAGTGACCGCCAGGTCGACGACGAGCAGTACTTC
size: once; J: TRBJ2-1; D: TRBD2; length: 17; V: TRBV5-1; CDR3: CASSRGVASGRFNEQFF; DNA: TGCGCCAGCAGCCGCGGAGTAGCTAGCGGGAGATTCAATGAGCAGTTCTTC
size: once; J: TRBJ2-1; D: TRBD2; length: 15; V: TRBV6-6; CDR3: CASSYAGRARPEQFF; DNA: TGTGCCAGCAGTTACGCCGGGAGGGCCAGGCCTGAGCAGTTCTTC
size: NA; J: TRBJ1-5; D: NA; length: 13; V: TRBV6-5; CDR3: CASSDRQNQPQHF; DNA: TGTGCCAGCAGTGATAGACAGAATCAGCCCCAGCATTTT
size: NA; J: TRBJ2-4; D: NA; length: 16; V: TRBV2; CDR3: CASATSFGTPRNIQYF; DNA: TGTGCCAGCGCAACGTCCTTCGGGACACCACGAAACATTCAGTACTTC
size: NA; J: TRBJ1-1; D: TRBD1; length: 15; V: TRBV28; CDR3: CASSEQTGGSTEAFF; DNA: TGTGCCAGCAGTGAGCAGACAGGGGGAAGCACTGAAGCTTTCTTT
size: NA; J: TRBJ2-7; D: NA; length: 12; V: TRBV2; CDR3: CASRLARLEQYF; DNA: TGTGCCAGCAGACTGGCTAGGCTCGAGCAGTACTTC
size: NA; J: TRBJ2-7; D: NA; length: 14; V: TRBV27; CDR3: CASSQDSGYGEQYF; DNA: TGTGCCAGCAGTCAGGACAGTGGGTACGGCGAGCAGTACTTC
size: NA; J: TRBJ2-5; D: NA; length: 15; V: TRBV19; CDR3: CASSPWGETVYEQYF; DNA: TGTGCCAGTAGTCCTTGGGGGGAGACTGTCTATGAGCAGTACTTC
size: NA; J: TRBJ1-5; D: TRBD1; length: 15; V: TRBV6-1; CDR3: CASSLGTGGGQPQHF; DNA: TGTGCCAGCAGCCTAGGGACAGGGGGCGGTCAGCCCCAGCATTTT
size: NA; J: TRBJ1-2; D: TRBD1; length: 15; V: TRBV19; CDR3: CASTPLPGQGYGYTF; DNA: TGTGCCAGTACCCCCCTTCCGGGACAGGGATATGGCTACACCTTC
size: NA; J: TRBJ2-3; D: TRBD2; length: 15; V: TRBV2; CDR3: CASSLLAASTDTQYF; DNA: TGTGCCAGCAGTCTACTAGCGGCTAGCACAGATACGCAGTATTTT
size: many; J: TRBJ2-7; D: TRBD1; length: 14; V: TRBV27; CDR3: CASSWAGQGFEQYF; DNA: TGTGCCAGCAGTTGGGCGGGACAGGGATTCGAGCAGTACTTC
size: once; J: TRBJ2-7; D: TRBD2; length: 13; V: TRBV27; CDR3: CASSLAGAYEQYF; DNA: TGTGCCAGCAGCTTAGCGGGAGCCTACGAGCAGTACTTC
size: NA; J: TRBJ2-1; D: TRBD1; length: 15; V: TRBV5-4; CDR3: CASSLEGQGYNEQFF; DNA: TGTGCCAGCAGCTTGGAGGGACAGGGGTACAATGAGCAGTTCTTC
size: once; J: TRBJ1-2; D: NA; length: 16; V: TRBV25-1; CDR3: CASSGKAGIFRGGYTF; DNA: TGTGCCAGCAGTGGAAAGGCAGGGATTTTCAGGGGTGGCTACACCTTC
size: NA; J: TRBJ2-7; D: NA; length: 14; V: TRBV7-6; CDR3: CASSPQGPSYEQYF; DNA: TGTGCCAGCAGCCCCCAGGGGCCATCCTACGAGCAGTACTTC
size: NA; J: TRBJ2-7; D: NA; length: 15; V: TRBV23-1; CDR3: CASSTPEAANYEQYF; DNA: TGCGCCAGCAGTACCCCCGAGGCCGCGAACTACGAGCAGTACTTC
size: NA; J: TRBJ1-1; D: NA; length: 16; V: TRBV15; CDR3: CATSRDGRRGSTEAFF; DNA: TGTGCCACCAGCAGAGATGGTCGGAGGGGAAGCACTGAAGCTTTCTTT
size: NA; J: TRBJ2-7; D: NA; length: 14; V: TRBV7-9; CDR3: CASSSGTRSYEQYF; DNA: TGTGCCAGCAGCAGCGGGACACGATCCTACGAGCAGTACTTC
size: NA; J: TRBJ2-7; D: TRBD2; length: 18; V: TRBV5-1; CDR3: CASSSPGVAGFRSYEQYF; DNA: TGCGCCAGCAGCTCTCCGGGGGTAGCGGGGTTCCGCTCCTACGAGCAGTACTTC
size: NA; J: TRBJ2-1; D: TRBD2; length: 16; V: TRBV5-1; CDR3: CASSLSPGTSGNEQFF; DNA: TGCGCCAGCAGCCTCAGCCCCGGGACTAGCGGAAATGAGCAGTTCTTC